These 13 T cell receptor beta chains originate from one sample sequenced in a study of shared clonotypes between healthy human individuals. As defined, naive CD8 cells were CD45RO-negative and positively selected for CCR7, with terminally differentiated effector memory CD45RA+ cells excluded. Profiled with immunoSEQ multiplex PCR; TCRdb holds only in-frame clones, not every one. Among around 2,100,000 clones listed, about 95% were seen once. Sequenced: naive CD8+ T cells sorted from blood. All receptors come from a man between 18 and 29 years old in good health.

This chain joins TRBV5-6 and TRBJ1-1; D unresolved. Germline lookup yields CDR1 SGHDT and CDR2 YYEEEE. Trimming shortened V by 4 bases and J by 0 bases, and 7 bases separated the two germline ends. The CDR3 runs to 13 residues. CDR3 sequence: CASSPEMNTEAFF. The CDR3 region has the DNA TGTGCCAGCAGCCCGGAGATGAACACTGAAGCTTTCTTT.

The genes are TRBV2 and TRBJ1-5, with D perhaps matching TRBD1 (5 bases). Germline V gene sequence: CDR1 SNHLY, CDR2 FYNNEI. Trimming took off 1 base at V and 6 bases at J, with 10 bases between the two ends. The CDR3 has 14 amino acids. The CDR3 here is CASSEDRFGQPQHF. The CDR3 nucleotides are TGTGCCAGCAGTGAAGACAGGTTCGGTCAGCCCCAGCATTTT.

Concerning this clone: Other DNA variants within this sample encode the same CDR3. CDR3 region: CASSLDADTQYF. DNA for the CDR3: TGTGCCAGCAGCCTGGACGCAGATACGCAGTATTTT. The chain has TRBV5-4 and TRBJ2-3, with unresolved D. The CDR3 has 12 residues. The V gene lost 4 bases and the J gene lost 4 bases, with 7 bases spanning the gap. Germline-derived CDR1 and CDR2 are SGHNT and YYREEE (reference sequence).

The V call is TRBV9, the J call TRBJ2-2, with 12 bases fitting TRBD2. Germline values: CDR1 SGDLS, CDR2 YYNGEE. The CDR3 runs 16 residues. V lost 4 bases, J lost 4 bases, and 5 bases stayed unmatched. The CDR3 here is CASSPLAGGRTGELFF. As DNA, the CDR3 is TGTGCCAGCAGCCCCCTAGCGGGAGGGCGCACCGGGGAGCTGTTTTTT.

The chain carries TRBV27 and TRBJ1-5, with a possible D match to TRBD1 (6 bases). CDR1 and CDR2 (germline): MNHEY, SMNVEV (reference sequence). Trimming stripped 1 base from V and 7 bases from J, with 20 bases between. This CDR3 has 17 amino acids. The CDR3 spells CASSLFSAQGVDQPQHF. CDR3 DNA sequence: TGTGCCAGCAGTTTATTCAGCGCACAGGGAGTTGACCAGCCCCAGCATTTT.

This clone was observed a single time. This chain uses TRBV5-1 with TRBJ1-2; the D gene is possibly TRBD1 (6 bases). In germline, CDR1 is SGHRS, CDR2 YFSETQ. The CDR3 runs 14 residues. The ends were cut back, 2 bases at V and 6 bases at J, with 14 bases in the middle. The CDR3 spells CASSFGGGPDGYTF. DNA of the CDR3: TGCGCCAGCAGCTTCGGTGGGGGGCCCGATGGCTACACCTTC.

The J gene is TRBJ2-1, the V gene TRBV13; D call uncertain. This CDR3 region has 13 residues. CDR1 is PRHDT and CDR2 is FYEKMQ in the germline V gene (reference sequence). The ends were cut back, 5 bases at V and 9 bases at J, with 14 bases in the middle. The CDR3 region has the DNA TGTGCCAGCAGCCAGGTCACGGGCTTTGAGCAGTTCTTC. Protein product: CASSQVTGFEQFF.

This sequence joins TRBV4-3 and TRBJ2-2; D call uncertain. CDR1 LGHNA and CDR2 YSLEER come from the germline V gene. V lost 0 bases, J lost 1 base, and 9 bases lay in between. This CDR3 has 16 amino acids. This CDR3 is CASSQDRLRNTGELFF. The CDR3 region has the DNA TGCGCCAGCAGCCAAGATCGGCTCAGGAACACCGGGGAGCTGTTTTTT.

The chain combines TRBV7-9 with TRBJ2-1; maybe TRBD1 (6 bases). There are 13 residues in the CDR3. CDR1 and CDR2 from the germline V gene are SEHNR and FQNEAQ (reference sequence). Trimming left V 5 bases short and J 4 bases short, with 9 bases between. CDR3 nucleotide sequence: TGTGCCAGCAGCGAAGGACAGTACAATGAGCAGTTCTTC. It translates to CASSEGQYNEQFF.

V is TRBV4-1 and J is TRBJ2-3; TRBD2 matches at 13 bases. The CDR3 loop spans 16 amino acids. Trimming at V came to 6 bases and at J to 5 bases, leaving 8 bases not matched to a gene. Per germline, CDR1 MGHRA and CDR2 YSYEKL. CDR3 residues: CASRILAGGLVDTQYF. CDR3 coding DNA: TGCGCCAGCAGGATACTAGCGGGGGGGCTTGTAGATACGCAGTATTTT.

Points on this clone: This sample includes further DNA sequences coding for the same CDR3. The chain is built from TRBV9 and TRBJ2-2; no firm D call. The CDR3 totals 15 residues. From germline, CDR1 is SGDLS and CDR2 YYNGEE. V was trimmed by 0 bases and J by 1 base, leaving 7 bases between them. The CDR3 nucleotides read TGTGCCAGCAGCGTAGGCACCCTGAACACCGGGGAGCTGTTTTTT. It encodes CASSVGTLNTGELFF. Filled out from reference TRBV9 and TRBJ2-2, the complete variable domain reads DSGVTQTPKHLITATGQRVTLRCSPRSGDLSVYWYQQSLDQGLQFLIQYYNGEERAKGNILERFSAQQFPDLHSELNLSSLELGDSALYFCASSVGTLNTGELFFGEGSRLTVL.

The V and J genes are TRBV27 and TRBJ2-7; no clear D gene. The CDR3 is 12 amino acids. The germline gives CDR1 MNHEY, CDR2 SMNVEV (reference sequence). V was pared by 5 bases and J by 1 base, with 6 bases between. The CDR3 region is CASSTQSYEQYF. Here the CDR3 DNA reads TGTGCCAGCAGTACCCAGTCCTACGAGCAGTACTTC.

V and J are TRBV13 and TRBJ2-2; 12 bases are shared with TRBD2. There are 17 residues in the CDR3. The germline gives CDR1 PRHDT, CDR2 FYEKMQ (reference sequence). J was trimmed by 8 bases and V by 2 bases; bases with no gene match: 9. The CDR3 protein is CASSLRTSGAGEGELFF. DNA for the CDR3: TGTGCCAGCAGCTTAAGGACTAGCGGGGCTGGGGAAGGGGAGCTGTTTTTT.